At least ten counts were recorded for the clone carrying this TCR beta chain. The CDR3 spans 15 residues. The ends were cut back, 4 bases at V and 0 bases at J, with 15 bases in the middle. Germline CDR1 is SQVTM and CDR2 is ANQGSEA. The data stem from a study of low-dose radiotherapy and immunotherapy resistance in tumors. Study in general: Participants in Cohort 1 were administered 0.5 Gy per fraction at 2-week intervals, to a cumulative dose of 6.5 Gy. Administration of intravenous cyclophosphamide at 200 mg/m2 took place every two weeks, one day before radiation and immunotherapy.

cDNA synthesis used a TRAV/TRBV-specific primer set for both chains. TCR amplification involved about 18 PCR cycles with a constant-region primer and V-primer adapter. MiXCR was run by TCRdb on the reads, yielding one entry per CDR3 protein. The sample holds tens of thousands of distinct CDR3 sequences, roughly a sixth seen once. Time point given: before trial treatment. Treatment combined nivolumab, ipilimumab, aspirin, low-dose cyclophosphamide and low-dose radiotherapy in a dose-escalation trial. Inclusion covered patients whose advanced solid tumors lacked tumor-infiltrating lymphocytes. The chain has TRBV29-1 and TRBJ1-1; the D gene is possibly TRBD1 (5 bases). Material: PBMCs, obtained before treatment. The receptor was derived from a male donor with prostate cancer. CDR3 residues: CSVGDPWTMNTEAFF. The CDR3 DNA follows: TGCAGCGTTGGAGATCCTTGGACAATGAACACTGAAGCTTTCTTT. The full variable domain, with the rest looked up from reference TRBV29-1 and TRBJ1-1, is SAVISQKPSRDICQRGTSLTIQCQVDSQVTMMFWYRQQPGQSLTLIATANQGSEATYESGFVIDKFPISRPNLTFSTLTVSNMSPEDSSIYLCSVGDPWTMNTEAFFGQGTRLTVV.